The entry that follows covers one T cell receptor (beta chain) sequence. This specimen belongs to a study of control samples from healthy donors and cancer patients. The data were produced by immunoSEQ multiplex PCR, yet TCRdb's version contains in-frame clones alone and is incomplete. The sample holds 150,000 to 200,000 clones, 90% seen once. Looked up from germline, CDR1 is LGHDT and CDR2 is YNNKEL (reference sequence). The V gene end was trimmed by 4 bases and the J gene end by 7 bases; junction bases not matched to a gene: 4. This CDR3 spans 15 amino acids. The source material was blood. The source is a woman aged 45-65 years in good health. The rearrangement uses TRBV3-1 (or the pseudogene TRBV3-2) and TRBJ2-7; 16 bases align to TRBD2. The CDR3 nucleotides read TGTGCCAGCAGCCTAGGGACTAGCGGGGGGGTTGAGCAGTACTTC. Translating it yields CASSLGTSGGVEQYF.